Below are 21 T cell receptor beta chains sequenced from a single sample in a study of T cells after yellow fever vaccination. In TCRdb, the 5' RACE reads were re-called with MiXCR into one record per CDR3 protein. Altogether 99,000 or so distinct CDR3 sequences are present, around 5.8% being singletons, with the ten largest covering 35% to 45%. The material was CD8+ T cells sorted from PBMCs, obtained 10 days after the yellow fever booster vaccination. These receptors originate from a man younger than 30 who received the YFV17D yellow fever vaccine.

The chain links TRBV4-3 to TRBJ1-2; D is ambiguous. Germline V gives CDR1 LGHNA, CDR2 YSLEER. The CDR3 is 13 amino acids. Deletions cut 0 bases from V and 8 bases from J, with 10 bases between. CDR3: CASSQDPGYGYTF. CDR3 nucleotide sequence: TGCGCCAGCAGCCAAGATCCGGGATACGGCTACACCTTC.

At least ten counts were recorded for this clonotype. The CDR3 region is CASSQDWTSGGAEDEQFF. CDR3 in DNA: TGCGCCAGCAGCCAAGATTGGACTAGCGGGGGGGCAGAAGATGAGCAGTTCTTC. The V call is TRBV4-3, the J call TRBJ2-1; 15 bases map to TRBD2. V shed 0 bases and J 8 bases; nucleotides not matched to a gene: 8. CDR3 size: 18 residues. CDR1 LGHNA and CDR2 YSLEER come from the germline V gene.

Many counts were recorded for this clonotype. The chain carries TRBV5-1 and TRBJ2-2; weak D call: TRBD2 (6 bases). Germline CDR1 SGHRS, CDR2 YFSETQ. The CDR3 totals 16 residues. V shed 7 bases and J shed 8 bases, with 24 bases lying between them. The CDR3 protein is CASASSGWALEGELFF. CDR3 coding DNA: TGCGCCAGCGCCTCCAGCGGGTGGGCTTTGGAAGGGGAGCTGTTTTTT.

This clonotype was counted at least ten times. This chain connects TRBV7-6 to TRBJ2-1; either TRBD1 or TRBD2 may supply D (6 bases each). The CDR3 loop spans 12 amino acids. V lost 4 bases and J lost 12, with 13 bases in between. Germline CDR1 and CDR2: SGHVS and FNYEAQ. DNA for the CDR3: TGTGCCAGCAGCTCCGGGGGCCTAGGGCAGTTCTTC. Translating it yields CASSSGGLGQFF.

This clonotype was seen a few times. The CDR3 coding sequence is TGTGCCTGGAACATAGGGGGCGCCGAGCAGTACTTC. Encoded protein: CAWNIGGAEQYF. The V gene is TRBV30, the J gene TRBJ2-7; 7 bases fit TRBD1. The CDR3 sequence is 12 residues long. V shed 4 bases and J 6 bases; nucleotides not matched to a gene: 6. Germline CDR1 is GTSNPN and CDR2 is SVGIG (reference sequence).

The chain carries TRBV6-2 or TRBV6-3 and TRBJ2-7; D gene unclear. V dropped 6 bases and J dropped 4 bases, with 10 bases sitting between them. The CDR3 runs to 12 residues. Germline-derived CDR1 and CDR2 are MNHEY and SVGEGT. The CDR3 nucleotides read TGTGCCAGCAGCAGAGCGAGTTACGAGCAGTACGTC. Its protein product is CASSRASYEQYV.

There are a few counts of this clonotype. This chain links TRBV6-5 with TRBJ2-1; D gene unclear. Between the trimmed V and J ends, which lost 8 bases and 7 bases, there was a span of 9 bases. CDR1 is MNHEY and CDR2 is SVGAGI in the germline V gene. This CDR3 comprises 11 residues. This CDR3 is CASFDLNEQFF. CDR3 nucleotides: TGTGCCAGCTTCGATTTAAATGAGCAGTTCTTC.

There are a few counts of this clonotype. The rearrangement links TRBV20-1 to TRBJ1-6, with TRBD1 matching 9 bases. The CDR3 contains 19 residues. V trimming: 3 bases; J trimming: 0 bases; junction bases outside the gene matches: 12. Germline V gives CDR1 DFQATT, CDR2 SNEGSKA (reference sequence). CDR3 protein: CSASNEDRGLSSYNSPLHF. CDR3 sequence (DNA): TGCAGTGCTAGCAATGAGGACAGGGGCCTTAGCTCCTATAATTCACCCCTCCACTTT.

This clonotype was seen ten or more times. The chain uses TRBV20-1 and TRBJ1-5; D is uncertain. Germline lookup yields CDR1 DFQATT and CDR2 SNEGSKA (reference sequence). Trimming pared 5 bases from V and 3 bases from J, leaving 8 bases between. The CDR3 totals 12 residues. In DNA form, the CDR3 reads TGCAGTGCTCCCGTCCCCAATCAGCCCCAGCATTTT. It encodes CSAPVPNQPQHF.

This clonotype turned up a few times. Here the CDR3 reads CASSLGGTVYGYTF. The CDR3, as DNA: TGTGCCAGCAGCTTGGGGGGGACAGTCTATGGCTACACCTTC. V usage is TRBV7-2 and J usage is TRBJ1-2; the match to TRBD1 covers 7 bases. Germline assignment: CDR1 SGHTA and CDR2 FQGNSA. V gave up 3 bases and J gave up 4 bases; unmatched junction bases: 5. The CDR3 consists of 14 residues.

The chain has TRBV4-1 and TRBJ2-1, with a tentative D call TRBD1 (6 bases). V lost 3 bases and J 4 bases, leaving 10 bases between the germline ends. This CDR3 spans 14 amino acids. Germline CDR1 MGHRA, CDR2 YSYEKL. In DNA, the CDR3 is TGCGCCAGCAGCCAGGGGGCTGGGTACAATGAGCAGTTCTTC. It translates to CASSQGAGYNEQFF.

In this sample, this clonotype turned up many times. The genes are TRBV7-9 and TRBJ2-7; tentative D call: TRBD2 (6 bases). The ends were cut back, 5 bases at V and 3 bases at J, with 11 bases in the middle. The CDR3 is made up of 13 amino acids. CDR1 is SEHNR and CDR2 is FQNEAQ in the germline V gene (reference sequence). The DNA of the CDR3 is TGTGCCAGCAGCATCGGGACTGGCTACGAGCAGTACTTC. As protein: CASSIGTGYEQYF. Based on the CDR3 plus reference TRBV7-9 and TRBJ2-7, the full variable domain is DTGVSQNPRHKITKRGQNVTFRCDPISEHNRLYWYRQTLGQGPEFLTYFQNEAQLEKSRLLSDRFSAERPKGSFSTLEIQRTEQGDSAMYLCASSIGTGYEQYFGPGTRLTVT.

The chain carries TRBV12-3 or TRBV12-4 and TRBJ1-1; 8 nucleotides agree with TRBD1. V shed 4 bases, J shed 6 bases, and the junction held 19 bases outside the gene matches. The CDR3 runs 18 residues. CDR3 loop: CASSSGQGRIGPFSEAFF. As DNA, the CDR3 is TGTGCCAGCAGTTCCGGACAGGGAAGGATAGGGCCGTTTTCTGAAGCTTTCTTT.

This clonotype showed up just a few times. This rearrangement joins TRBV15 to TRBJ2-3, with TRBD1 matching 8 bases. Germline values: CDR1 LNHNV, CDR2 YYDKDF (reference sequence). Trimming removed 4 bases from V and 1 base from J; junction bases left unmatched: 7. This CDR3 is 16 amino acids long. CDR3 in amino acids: CATSTRVTGGTDTQYF. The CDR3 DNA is TGTGCCACCAGCACCAGGGTGACAGGGGGCACAGATACGCAGTATTTT.

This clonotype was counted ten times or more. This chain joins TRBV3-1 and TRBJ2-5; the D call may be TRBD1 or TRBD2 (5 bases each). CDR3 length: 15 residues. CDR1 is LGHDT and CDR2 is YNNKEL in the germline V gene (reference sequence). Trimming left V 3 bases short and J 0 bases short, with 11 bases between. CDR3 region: CASSHVGTYQETQYF. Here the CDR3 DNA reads TGTGCCAGCAGCCATGTGGGGACGTACCAAGAGACCCAGTACTTC.

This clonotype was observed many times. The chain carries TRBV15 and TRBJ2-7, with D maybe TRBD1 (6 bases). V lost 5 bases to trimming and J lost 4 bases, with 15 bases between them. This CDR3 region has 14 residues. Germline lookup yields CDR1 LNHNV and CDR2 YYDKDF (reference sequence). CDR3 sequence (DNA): TGTGCCACCAGCTCCGCAGGGGTTGGATACGAGCAGTACTTC. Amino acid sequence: CATSSAGVGYEQYF.

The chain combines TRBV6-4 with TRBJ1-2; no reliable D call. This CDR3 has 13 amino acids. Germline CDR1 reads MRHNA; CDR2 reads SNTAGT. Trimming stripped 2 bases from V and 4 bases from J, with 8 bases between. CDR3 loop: CASSDPASYGYTF. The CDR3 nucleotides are TGTGCCAGCAGTGACCCAGCGAGCTATGGCTACACCTTC.

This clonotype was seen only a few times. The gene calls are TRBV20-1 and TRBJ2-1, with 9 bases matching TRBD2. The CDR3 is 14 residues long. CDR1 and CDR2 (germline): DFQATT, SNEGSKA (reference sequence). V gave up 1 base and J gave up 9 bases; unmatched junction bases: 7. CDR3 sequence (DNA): TGCAGTGCTAGAGGCGGGGGGGCTGCAGGTGAGCAGTTCTTC. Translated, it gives CSARGGGAAGEQFF.

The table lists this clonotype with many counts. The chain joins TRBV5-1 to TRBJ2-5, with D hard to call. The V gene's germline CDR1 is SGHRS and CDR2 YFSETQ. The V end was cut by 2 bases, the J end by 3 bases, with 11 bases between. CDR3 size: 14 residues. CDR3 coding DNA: TGCGCCAGCAGCTTTCGGGTCAAGGAAGAGACCCAGTACTTC. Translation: CASSFRVKEETQYF.

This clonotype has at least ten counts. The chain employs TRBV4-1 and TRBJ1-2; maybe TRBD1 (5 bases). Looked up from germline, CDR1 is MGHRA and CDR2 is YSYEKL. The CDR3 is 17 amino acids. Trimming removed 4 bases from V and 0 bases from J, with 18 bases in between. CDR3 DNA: TGCGCCAGCAGCCCTCGGGACGGGTGGACTACTAACTATGGCTACACCTTC. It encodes CASSPRDGWTTNYGYTF.

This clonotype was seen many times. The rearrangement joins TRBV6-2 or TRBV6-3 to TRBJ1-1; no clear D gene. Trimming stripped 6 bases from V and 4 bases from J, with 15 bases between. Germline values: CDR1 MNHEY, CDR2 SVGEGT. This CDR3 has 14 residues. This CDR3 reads CASSFLSRSTEAFF. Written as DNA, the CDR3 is TGTGCCAGCAGCTTCCTGTCTCGGAGCACTGAAGCTTTCTTT.